This entry features one TCR beta chain sequence. TCRalpha and TCRbeta libraries used 5'RACE with constant-segment primers and UMIs. TCRdb processed the 5' RACE reads anew with MiXCR; each CDR3 protein has one entry. The sample carries around 300,000 distinct CDR3 sequences, under 20% recorded once. The sample comes from a study of T-cell memory formation after mild COVID-19. Study information: Each donor largely had its own TCR clusters.

Germline CDR1 reads MGHRA; CDR2 reads YSYEKL. The CDR3 loop spans 13 amino acids. The ends were cut back, 4 bases at V and 4 bases at J, with 8 bases in the middle. J is TRBJ1-3 and V is TRBV4-1; no definite D call. This receptor was obtained from a man between 18 and 35 years old who had mild COVID-19 (a few samples of this study predate the infection). Cell type and time point are not known. Input material: PBMCs or a T cell subset sorted from them (not recorded which). The CDR3 DNA sequence: TGCGCCAGCAGCCCCGACCACGGAAACACCATATATTTT. Residues: CASSPDHGNTIYF.